The T cell receptor (beta chain) under discussion was sequenced for a study of T cell responses to AZD1222 COVID-19 vaccine. Whole-study findings and limits: Rises in breadth and depth of Spike-specific TCRs came after two AZD1222 doses.

CDR3 length: 13 residues. Germline V CDR1 and CDR2: MNHEY, SVGAGI. V lost 6 bases and J 4 bases, leaving 10 bases between the germline ends. In its sample, this clone was seen once. Its specificity is not known. The assay was immunoSEQ multiplex PCR, and TCRdb's table has in-frame clones only and misses some. The sample has 110,000 to 150,000 clones; 80% to 90% are singletons. The J gene is TRBJ1-5, the V gene TRBV6-5; D remains ambiguous. The sequence was collected from an adult in good health. Here the sequenced sample was peripheral blood, taken on day 0 of AZD1222 vaccination. Here the CDR3 reads CASRSTGNQPQHF. For the CDR3, the DNA is TGTGCCAGCAGGTCGACTGGAAATCAGCCCCAGCATTTT.